This TCR beta chain was sequenced for a study of T cells after yellow fever vaccination. General study points: CD4 and CD8 compartments shared a small share of clonotypes. Subsequent booster samples again held most clones from primary vaccination (nearly 98% CD4, 85% to 90% CD8).

This clonotype was detected a few times. The antigen is not known. Production of TCR cDNA was by 5'RACE template switching, which also added a universal primer site and UMIs. TCRdb used MiXCR to reprocess the 5' RACE reads, holding one entry per CDR3 protein. There are some 200,000 distinct CDR3 sequences in the sample; 11% occur only once, and approximately 34% lies in the top ten. The material was CD8+ T cells sorted from PBMCs, obtained 15 days after the yellow fever booster vaccination. The sequence derives from a man between 18 and 29 years old who received the YFV17D yellow fever vaccine.

The DNA of the CDR3 is TGCAGTGCTGCGGGGGGGCCGTCGGACAATGAGCAGTTCTTC. Translating gives CSAAGGPSDNEQFF. This chain links TRBV20-1 with TRBJ2-1, with 9 bases that match TRBD2. V was pared by 5 bases and J by 5 bases, with 7 bases of the junction left unmatched. The CDR3 is made up of 14 amino acids. Per the germline V gene, CDR1 is DFQATT and CDR2 is SNEGSKA (reference sequence).